Shown below are 2 T cell receptor beta chains from a single sample sequenced in a study of cytomegalovirus exposure and HLA in healthy donors. A multiplex PCR was run with 60 Vbeta primers and 13 Jbeta primers. The protocol was immunoSEQ multiplex PCR, while the TCRdb copy is restricted to in-frame clones and leaves out a portion. The sample holds some 150,000 clones, around 80% seen once. Sequencing was done on a sample of PBMCs. These receptors were obtained from a female donor in good health and CMV-seronegative.

The CDR3 DNA reads TGTGCCAGCAACCGACAGGTCAATCAGCCCCAGCATTTT. It encodes CASNRQVNQPQHF. This chain joins TRBV28 and TRBJ1-5; a weak D match, TRBD1 (6 bases). The germline V gene encodes CDR1 MDHEN and CDR2 SYDVKM. CDR3 length: 13 residues. V gave up 7 bases and J gave up 3 bases, with 10 bases separating them.

V usage is TRBV2 and J usage is TRBJ2-3; TRBD2 aligns across 7 bases. The CDR3 length is 14 residues. Germline values: CDR1 SNHLY, CDR2 FYNNEI. After removal of 6 bases from V and 5 bases from J, the junction contained 8 bases not matched to a gene. The CDR3, as DNA: TGTGCCAGCAGATTAGCGGGCCTCGGAGATACGCAGTATTTT. It translates to CASRLAGLGDTQYF.